This record concerns one T cell receptor beta chain sequence. The sample is drawn from a study of blood T cell repertoires in COVID-19. Study-level information: T cells, B-cell-depleted T cells, or PBMCs provided the cDNA or gDNA that served as material.

The CDR3 consists of 13 residues. The germline V and J ends were trimmed by 0 bases and 5 bases, with 8 bases remaining between them. Per the germline V gene, CDR1 is GTSNPN and CDR2 is SVGIG (reference sequence). Sequencing was performed with immunoSEQ multiplex PCR; in TCRdb, only in-frame clones are kept and a portion is missing. In the table there are a few hundred thousand clones, 70% to 90% of which are singletons. V gene TRBV30 combines with J gene TRBJ1-5; the D is unclear. This receptor was obtained from a man aged 18 to 29 with active or convalescent COVID-19. The sample consisted of peripheral blood. The CDR3 sequence is CAWSVELDQPQHF. CDR3 coding DNA: TGTGCCTGGAGTGTAGAACTGGATCAGCCCCAGCATTTT.